The clone carrying this TCR beta chain was counted ten times or more. The data belong to a study of CD8+CD57+ T cells in acquired aplastic anemia. Previously, flow cytometry had revealed CD8+CD57+ cell expansion in the patients chosen for sequencing. Researchers used genomic DNA as the template to profile TCR beta VDJ and CDR3. One entry per CDR3 protein results from TCRdb running MiXCR on the reads. The data hold fewer than 250,000 distinct CDR3 sequences, with under 50% observed a single time. The sample was sorted CD4+, CD8+, or CD8+CD57+ T cells (not recorded which) from PBMCs. The origin of this receptor is a human donor with aplastic anemia.

CDR3 loop: CASSLNGREVSYGYTF. CDR3 in DNA: TGTGCCAGCAGCTTAAACGGCAGGGAAGTTTCCTATGGCTACACCTTC. This rearrangement joins TRBV7-3 to TRBJ1-2, with D perhaps TRBD1 (5 bases). The CDR3 totals 16 residues. In germline, CDR1 is SGHTA, CDR2 FQGTGA. V lost 1 base, J lost 4 bases, and 16 bases lay in between.